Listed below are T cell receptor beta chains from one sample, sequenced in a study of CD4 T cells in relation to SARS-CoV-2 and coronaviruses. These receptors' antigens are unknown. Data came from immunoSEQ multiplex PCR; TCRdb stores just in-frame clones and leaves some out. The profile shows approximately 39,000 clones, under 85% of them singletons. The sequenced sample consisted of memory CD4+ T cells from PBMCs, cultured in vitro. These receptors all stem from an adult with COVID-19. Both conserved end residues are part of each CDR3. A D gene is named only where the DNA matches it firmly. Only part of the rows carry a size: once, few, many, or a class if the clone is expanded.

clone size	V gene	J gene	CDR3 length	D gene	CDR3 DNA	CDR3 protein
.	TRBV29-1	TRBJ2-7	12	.	TGCAGCGTTGCCTTGGGGACCTACGAGCAGTACTTC	CSVALGTYEQYF
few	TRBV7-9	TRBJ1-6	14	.	TGTGCCAGCTTCGACGACTTTCTTAATTCACCCCTCCACTTT	CASFDDFLNSPLHF
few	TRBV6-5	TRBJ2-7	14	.	TGTGCCAGCAGTAAACCGGGAGAAGCTTCCGAGCAGTACTTC	CASSKPGEASEQYF
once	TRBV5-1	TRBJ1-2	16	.	TGCGCCAGCAGTTATGACGGGACGGCTTCTAACTATGGCTACACCTTC	CASSYDGTASNYGYTF
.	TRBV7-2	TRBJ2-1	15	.	TGTGCCAGCAGCTTATATCCTCCCCCGTACAATGAGCAGTTCTTC	CASSLYPPPYNEQFF
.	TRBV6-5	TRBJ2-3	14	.	TGTGCCAGCAGTTACTCGCCCTCAACAGATACGCAGTATTTT	CASSYSPSTDTQYF
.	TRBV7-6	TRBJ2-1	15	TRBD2	TGTGCCAGCAGGCAGCTAGCGGGCTCCTACAATGAGCAGTTCTTC	CASRQLAGSYNEQFF
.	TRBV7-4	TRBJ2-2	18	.	TGTGCCAGCAGCTCAAAAAGGACGTGCCGGAACAACACCGGGGAGCTGTTTTTT	CASSSKRTCRNNTGELFF
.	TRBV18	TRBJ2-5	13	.	TGTGCCAGCTCACCATCGTACCAAGAGACCCAGTACTTC	CASSPSYQETQYF
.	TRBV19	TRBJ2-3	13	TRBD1	TGTGCCAGTACGGATCGGAGCAGGGGGTCGCAGTATTTT	CASTDRSRGSQYF
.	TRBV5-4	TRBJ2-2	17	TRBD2	TGTGCCAGCAGCTTGCCGGGACTAGCGGGAGGAACCGGGGAGCTGTTTTTT	CASSLPGLAGGTGELFF
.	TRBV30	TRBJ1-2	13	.	TGTGCCTGGAGTGTACGGGCAGACTATGGCTACACCTTC	CAWSVRADYGYTF
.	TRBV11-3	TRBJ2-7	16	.	TGTGCCAGCAGCCCCCCACCTGGTCGGGAGAGTTACGAGCAGTACTTC	CASSPPPGRESYEQYF
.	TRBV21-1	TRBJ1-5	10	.	TGTGCCAGCAGCAAAGGCCCCCAGCATTTT	CASSKGPQHF
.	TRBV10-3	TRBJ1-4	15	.	TGTGCCATCAGTGAGAGTGGTTTCGTTGGGGAAAAACTGTTTTTT	CAISESGFVGEKLFF
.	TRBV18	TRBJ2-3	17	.	TGTGCCAGCTCACCACCGGGGTGGCAGAAACCAGGAGATACGCAGTATTTT	CASSPPGWQKPGDTQYF
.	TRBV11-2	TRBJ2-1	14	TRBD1	TGTGCCAGCAGCACGACCAGGGGGCGGAATGAGCAGTTCTTC	CASSTTRGRNEQFF
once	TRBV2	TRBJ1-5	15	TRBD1	TGTGCCAGCATGATGGGGACAGTCAAAAATCAGCCCCAGCATTTT	CASMMGTVKNQPQHF
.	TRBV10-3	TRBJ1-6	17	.	TGTGCCATCAGTGAGGCTGCTGGGACCTCCTATAATTCACCCCTCCACTTT	CAISEAAGTSYNSPLHF
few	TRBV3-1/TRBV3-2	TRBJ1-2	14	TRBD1	TGTGCCAGCGCCCCGGGACAGGGGGCGCTTCCCTACACCTTC	CASAPGQGALPYTF
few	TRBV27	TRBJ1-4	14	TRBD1	TGTGCCAGCCGGCGACAGGGGATACAAGAAAAACTGTTTTTT	CASRRQGIQEKLFF
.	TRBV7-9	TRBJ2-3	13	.	TGTGCCAGCAGCTTGCAAGTGGGAGATACGCAGTATTTT	CASSLQVGDTQYF
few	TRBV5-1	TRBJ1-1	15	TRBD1	TGCGCCAGCAGCTGGTCGGGACAGGCCAACACTGAAGCTTTCTTT	CASSWSGQANTEAFF
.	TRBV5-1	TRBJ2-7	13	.	TGCGCCAGCAGCAGCTTGACTAGGAACGAGCAGTACTTC	CASSSLTRNEQYF
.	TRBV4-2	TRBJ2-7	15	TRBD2	TGTGCCAGCAGCCCCCGAAGCGGGAGCTCCTACGAGCAGTACTTC	CASSPRSGSSYEQYF
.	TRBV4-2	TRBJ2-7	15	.	TGTGCCAGCAGCCAAGACGTCGGTCCAGCCTACGAGCAGTACTTC	CASSQDVGPAYEQYF
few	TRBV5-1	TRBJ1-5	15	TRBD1	TGCGCCAGCAGCTTGGGGCCAGGGGGTAATCAGCCCCAGCATTTT	CASSLGPGGNQPQHF
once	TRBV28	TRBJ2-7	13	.	TGTGCCAGCAGTTCCCCGGACAGAAGGGAGCAGTACTTC	CASSSPDRREQYF
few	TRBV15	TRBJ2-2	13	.	TGTGCCACCAGCAGAGTCGGGACCGGGGAGCTGTTTTTT	CATSRVGTGELFF
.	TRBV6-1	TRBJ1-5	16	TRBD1	TGTGCCAGCAGTGAGGTGGGGACAGGGATGGGGCAGCCCCAGCATTTT	CASSEVGTGMGQPQHF
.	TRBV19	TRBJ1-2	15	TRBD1	TGTGCCAGTTCCACGTTGGGGACAGGGGCCGATGGCTACACCTTC	CASSTLGTGADGYTF
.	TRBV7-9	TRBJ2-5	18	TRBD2	TGTGCCAGCAGCGATCAGACTAGCGGGAATCCTCGACAAGAGACCCAGTACTTC	CASSDQTSGNPRQETQYF
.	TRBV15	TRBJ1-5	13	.	TGTGCCACCAGCAGAGAGATGGATCAGCCCCAGCATTTT	CATSREMDQPQHF
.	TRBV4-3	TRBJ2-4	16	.	TGCGCCAGCAGCCAAGAGTTCCAGGGGACCAAAAACATTCAGTACTTC	CASSQEFQGTKNIQYF
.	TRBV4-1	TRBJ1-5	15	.	TGCGCCAGCAGCCAAGATCCACAGATTAATCAGCCCCAGCATTTT	CASSQDPQINQPQHF
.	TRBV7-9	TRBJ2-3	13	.	TGTGCCAGCAGAAGACAGGTCGCAGATACGCAGTATTTT	CASRRQVADTQYF
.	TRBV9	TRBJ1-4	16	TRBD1	TGTGCCAGCAGCCCCCGGACAGGGCCAACTAATGAAAAACTGTTTTTT	CASSPRTGPTNEKLFF
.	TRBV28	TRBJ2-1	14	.	TGTGCCAGCAGTGGGAACAGGGTGACCTATGAGCAGTTCTTC	CASSGNRVTYEQFF
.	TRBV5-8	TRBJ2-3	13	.	TGTGCCAGCAGGCCGTTGGTGGGGGATACGCAGTATTTT	CASRPLVGDTQYF
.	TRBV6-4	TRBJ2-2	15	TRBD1	TGTGCCAGCAGCTCCGGGACAGGGGACACCGGGGAGCTGTTTTTT	CASSSGTGDTGELFF
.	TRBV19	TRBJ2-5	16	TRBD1	TGTGCCAGTAGTACCAGGCCGACAGGGGGCATAATAACCCAGTACTTC	CASSTRPTGGIITQYF
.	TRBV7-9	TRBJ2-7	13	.	TGTGCCAGCAGCTTTGGGGGTTCCTACGAGCAGTACTTC	CASSFGGSYEQYF
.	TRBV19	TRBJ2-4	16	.	TGTGCCAGTAGTATAGTTCCGGGGTCGGGGAAAAACATTCAGTACTTC	CASSIVPGSGKNIQYF
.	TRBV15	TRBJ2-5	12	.	TGTGCCACCAGGGACGGGGCAGAGACCCAGTACTTC	CATRDGAETQYF
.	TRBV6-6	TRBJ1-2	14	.	TGTGCCAGCAGACTTAGACAGGAGGGGTGGAGCTACACCTTC	CASRLRQEGWSYTF
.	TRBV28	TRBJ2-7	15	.	TGTGCCAGCAGAACAAGGGGAATCTCTACTTACGAGCAGTACTTC	CASRTRGISTYEQYF
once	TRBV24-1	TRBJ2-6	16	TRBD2	TGTGCCACTAGTCGGGGGGGGAGCTCTGGGGCCAACGTCCTGACTTTC	CATSRGGSSGANVLTF
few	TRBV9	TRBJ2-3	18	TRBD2	TGTGCCAGCAGCGCCCCCCGAGGTGGGACTACACGCACAGATACGCAGTATTTT	CASSAPRGGTTRTDTQYF
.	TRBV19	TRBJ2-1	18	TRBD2	TGTGCCAGTAGAGTAGCGGGAGGGCACCTTAGCTCCTACAATGAGCAGTTCTTC	CASRVAGGHLSSYNEQFF
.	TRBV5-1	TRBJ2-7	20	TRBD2	TGCGCCAGCAGCACGCGCCCGGTAGGTGGGACTAGCGACACTACCTACGAGCAGTACTTC	CASSTRPVGGTSDTTYEQYF
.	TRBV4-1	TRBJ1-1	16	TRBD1	TGCGCCAGCAGGACCGGGACAGGGGACTTGAACACTGAAGCTTTCTTT	CASRTGTGDLNTEAFF
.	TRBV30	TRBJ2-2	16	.	TGTGCCTGGAGCGGTGGGGCGGACGCGAACACCGGGGAGCTGTTTTTT	CAWSGGADANTGELFF
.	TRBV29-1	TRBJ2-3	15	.	TGCAGCGTGGAGGTGTGGGAATATAGCACAGATACGCAGTATTTT	CSVEVWEYSTDTQYF
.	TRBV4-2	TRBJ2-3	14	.	TGTGCCAGCAGCCAAGACCCTAGCACAGATACGCAGTATTTT	CASSQDPSTDTQYF
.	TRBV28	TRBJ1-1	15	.	TGTGCCAGCAGTTTACCTGGCGGGCAGGGGATTGAAGCTTTCTTT	CASSLPGGQGIEAFF